These 9 T cell receptor beta chains were sequenced from one sample in a study of blood T cell repertoires in COVID-19 (dated by TCRdb to about 2020). The library was made by the immunoSEQ multiplex PCR assay. This is the immuneACCESS table as TCRdb keeps it, with only in-frame sequences that have V and J called. A part of the clones is gone; compared with another copy, unresolved V genes explain less than half, and the rest is unexplained. The sample yields over 85,000 clones; around 86% were counted once. Of the sample, 5.1% falls within the top ten clones. The material sequenced was peripheral blood. These receptors all stem from a man in his forties with acute or convalescent COVID-19.

The chain has TRBV18 and TRBJ1-1; 7 nucleotides align to TRBD1. Germline V CDR1 and CDR2: KGHSH, LQKENI. V was pared by 6 bases and J by 1 base, with 2 bases of the junction left unmatched. The length of the CDR3 is 13 residues. The CDR3 bases are TGTGCCAGCTCTAGACAGGGGAACACTGAAGCTTTCTTT. It specifies CASSRQGNTEAFF.

CDR3 DNA sequence: TGTGCCACCAGCAGAGATGGGAAGGGACAGGGGTATGGCTACACCTTC. Translating it yields CATSRDGKGQGYGYTF. V usage is TRBV15 and J usage is TRBJ1-2, with 10 bases aligning to TRBD1. Germline CDR1 and CDR2: LNHNV and YYDKDF (reference sequence). This CDR3 spans 16 amino acids. The trim removed 0 bases at V and 5 bases at J, leaving 6 bases unmatched. The full variable domain, rest sourced from reference TRBV15 and TRBJ1-2, is DAMVIQNPRYQVTQFGKPVTLSCSQTLNHNVMYWYQQKSSQAPKLLFHYYDKDFNNEADTPDNFQSRRPNTSFCFLDIRSPGLGDTAMYLCATSRDGKGQGYGYTFGSGTRLTVV.

The chain links TRBV11-2 to TRBJ2-3; TRBD1 aligns across 7 bases. Losses at the gene ends were 2 bases for V and 2 bases for J; bases not matched to a gene: 4. Germline V gene data show CDR1 as SGHAT and CDR2 as FQNNGV. CDR3 size: 15 residues. The CDR3 loop reads CASSLKGALTDTQYF. The CDR3 DNA reads as TGTGCCAGCAGCTTAAAGGGGGCCCTCACAGATACGCAGTATTTT.

The gene calls are TRBV24-1 and TRBJ2-5, with TRBD1 as a possible D gene (5 bases). The ends were cut back, 0 bases at V and 2 bases at J, with 12 bases in the middle. The V gene's germline CDR1 is KGHDR and CDR2 SFDVKD. The CDR3 length is 16 residues. Here the CDR3 reads CATSDLQFAGQETQYF. The CDR3 DNA follows: TGTGCCACCAGTGATTTGCAATTTGCAGGGCAAGAGACCCAGTACTTC.

This chain connects TRBV5-6 to TRBJ1-5, with D possibly TRBD1 on 6 matching bases. V dropped 2 bases and J dropped 3 bases, with 15 bases sitting between them. Germline V gene lookup returns CDR1 SGHDT and CDR2 YYEEEE. The CDR3 has 16 amino acids. The CDR3 nucleotides read TGTGCCAGCAGCTTAAGGGGGAATAATGACAATCAGCCCCAGCATTTT. It specifies CASSLRGNNDNQPQHF.

The chain carries TRBV30 and TRBJ2-5; D is uncertain. V was trimmed by 1 base and J by 4 bases, leaving 4 bases between them. This CDR3 is built from 11 residues. The germline CDR1 and CDR2 sequences are GTSNPN and SVGIG (reference sequence). CDR3 sequence reads: CAWSAGETQYF. In DNA form, the CDR3 reads TGTGCCTGGAGTGCCGGAGAGACCCAGTACTTC.

V and J are TRBV5-6 and TRBJ2-1; TRBD2 matches 7 bases. The CDR3 extends over 12 amino acids. The trim removed 4 bases at V and 8 bases at J, leaving 3 bases unmatched. CDR1 is SGHDT, CDR2 YYEEEE, per germline. CDR3 loop: CASSQLAHEQFF. The CDR3 DNA reads as TGTGCCAGCAGCCAACTAGCGCATGAGCAGTTCTTC.

The chain is built from TRBV11-3 and TRBJ2-5, with TRBD1 matching over 7 bases. Germline trimming cut 4 bases from V and 5 bases from J; bases unmatched to any gene: 4. The CDR3 covers 13 residues. The germline CDR1 and CDR2 sequences are SGHNT and YENEEA. CDR3: CASSSGGRETQYF. In nucleotides, the CDR3 is TGTGCCAGCAGCTCAGGGGGACGGGAGACCCAGTACTTC.

The gene calls are TRBV2 and TRBJ1-1; 12 bases are a match to TRBD1. V shed 9 bases and J 5 bases; nucleotides not matched to a gene: 4. The germline V gene has CDR1 SNHLY and CDR2 FYNNEI. The CDR3 consists of 13 residues. The DNA of the CDR3 is TGTGCCAGTAGGGACAGGGGGCGAACTGAAGCTTTCTTT. Its translation is CASRDRGRTEAFF.